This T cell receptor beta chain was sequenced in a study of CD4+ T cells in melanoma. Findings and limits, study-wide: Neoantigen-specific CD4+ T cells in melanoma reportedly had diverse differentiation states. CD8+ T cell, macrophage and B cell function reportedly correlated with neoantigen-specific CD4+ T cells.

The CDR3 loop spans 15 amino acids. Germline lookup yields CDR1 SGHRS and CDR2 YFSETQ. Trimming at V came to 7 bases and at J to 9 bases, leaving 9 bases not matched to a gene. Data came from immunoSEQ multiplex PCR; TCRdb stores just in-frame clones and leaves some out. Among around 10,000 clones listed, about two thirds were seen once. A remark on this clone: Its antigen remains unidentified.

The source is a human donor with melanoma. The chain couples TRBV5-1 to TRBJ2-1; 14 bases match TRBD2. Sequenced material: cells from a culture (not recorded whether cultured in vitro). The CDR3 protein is CASRGLAGETGEQFF. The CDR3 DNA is TGCGCCAGCCGGGGACTAGCGGGGGAAACTGGTGAGCAGTTCTTC.